This is a list of T cell receptor beta chains from one sample in a study of graft-versus-host responses after intestinal transplantation. The assay was immunoSEQ multiplex PCR, and TCRdb's table has in-frame clones only and misses some. In the table there are around 69,000 clones, roughly 90% of which are singletons. These receptors' antigens are unknown. The sequences come from unstimulated CD8+ T cells sorted from spleen or lymph node cells, collected before transplant. The receptor source for this set is a human donor who was the organ donor for an intestinal transplant. The CDR3 runs from the conserved cysteine through the conserved F or W.

V gene,CDR3 length,CDR3 protein
TRBV7-8,20,CASSLRVGALTGGHQETQYF
TRBV27,16,CASSLFPGTSGDTQYF
TRBV11-2,15,CASSSGRGGYNEQFF
TRBV6-5,15,CASSWDRQPGPPLHF
TRBV27,13,CASSFQPRDTQYF
TRBV28,14,CASSYDRWNSPLHF
TRBV5-4,16,CASSHHLGQGNTEAFF
TRBV28,13,CASEGVDSQPQHF
TRBV7-9,14,CASSYRQRGSPLHF
TRBV4-2,14,CASSPTERNYGYTF
TRBV5-4,15,CASSYSFASYNEQFF
TRBV6-1,15,CASSDGQHSNQPQHF
TRBV13,16,CASSSRAGGRNNEQFF
TRBV11-1,18,CASSLGEGIAKNTDTQYF
TRBV10-3,16,CAISESSGGSSNEQFF
TRBV7-6,14,CASSLAGDYRGYTF